These T cell receptor beta chains were read from a single sample in a study of identical twins. TCRdb redid the calling of the 5' RACE reads with MiXCR, one entry per CDR3 protein. In the table there are roughly 770,000 distinct CDR3 sequences, around a sixth of which are singletons. These same data were also listed under a study on T cells expressing NK-cell markers.

Source material: PBMCs. The receptors were gathered from a woman aged 18 to 35 in good health. Both conserved end residues are trimmed from each CDR3. The order of the fields is V gene, J gene, CDR3 protein.

>TRBV5-6|TRBJ1-2
ASQPRGPYGYT
>TRBV5-1|TRBJ2-5
ASSYGQGGQETQY
>TRBV7-9|TRBJ2-7
ASTIPPLTAEQY
>TRBV20-1|TRBJ2-1
SATRDYNEQF
>TRBV5-1|TRBJ2-7
ASSFSGLLKQY
>TRBV10-3|TRBJ2-4
AISESKGTLAKNIQY
>TRBV14|TRBJ1-1
ASSQKVGRAKTEAF
>TRBV27|TRBJ2-5
ASSPGGLRLQETQY
>TRBV20-1|TRBJ2-7
SVSKGTRTYEQY
>TRBV20-1|TRBJ1-1
SAKQGSRTEAF
>TRBV7-2|TRBJ2-5
ASSLGRQTQY
>TRBV6-5|TRBJ1-1
ASSYSPGQGANTEAF
>TRBV4-3|TRBJ1-1
ASSQDRLQTARNERTEAF
>TRBV7-3|TRBJ2-1
ASSLSGAQGEQF
>TRBV30|TRBJ2-1
AWNPVAGSEQF
>TRBV5-1|TRBJ1-2
ASSSDGGYT
>TRBV7-2|TRBJ2-2
ASSSGLAGVGTGELF
>TRBV6-1|TRBJ2-3
ASLPFRGLAGGGDTQY
>TRBV4-2|TRBJ2-1
ASSQEWGAYNEQF
>TRBV7-9|TRBJ1-5
ASSSPGGSNQPQH
>TRBV7-2|TRBJ2-7
ASSSTTLYEQY
>TRBV20-1|TRBJ2-1
SASHRVRGQF
>TRBV12-3/TRBV12-4|TRBJ2-7
ASSPQPPYEQY
>TRBV5-6|TRBJ1-2
ASSGGQGYGYT
>TRBV7-9|TRBJ2-6
ASSGPTVSSLNVLT
>TRBV28|TRBJ1-2
ASSPGQGIGHYGYT
>TRBV15|TRBJ1-2
ATSRSGQSGLDYT
>TRBV7-9|TRBJ1-1
ASSSGGNTEAF
>TRBV20-1|TRBJ1-4
SARHMFNEKLF
>TRBV6-5|TRBJ2-3
ASGVMTQY
>TRBV3-1|TRBJ2-1
ASSREGLAGSYYEQF
>TRBV6-5|TRBJ1-1
ASSYSGEETEAF
>TRBV25-1|TRBJ2-1
ASSERGEQF
>TRBV12-3/TRBV12-4|TRBJ2-7
ASNREIAPIYEQY
>TRBV12-3/TRBV12-4|TRBJ2-7
ASSRGLAGGPYEQY
>TRBV6-5|TRBJ1-1
ASSSFGRMNTEAF
>TRBV7-9|TRBJ2-6
ASTKSSGANVLT
>TRBV7-2|TRBJ2-5
ASSLSGMSETQY
>TRBV5-1|TRBJ2-7
ASSLGHYEQY